The sample holds a few counts of the clone carrying this T cell receptor (beta chain). Its antigen is unidentified. This entry is derived from a study of beta chain features in type 1 diabetes. Study-level findings and limits: People with Type 1 diabetes carried modestly yet significantly shorter TCRB CDR3s in all four CD4+ subsets. A greater similarity of naive, central memory and Treg TCRB repertoires was seen among patients than among healthy donors.

Expressed TCRB transcripts were sequenced because the entire RNA isolate underwent reverse transcription. Data came from immunoSEQ multiplex PCR; TCRdb stores just in-frame clones and leaves some out. The table has nearly 350,000 clones, approximately 9.7% seen once. Populations obtained by sorting all exceeded 98% purity. Sequenced sample: central memory CD4+ T cells from blood. The receptor's source is a man aged 25 to 40 with type 1 diabetes.

CDR3 protein: CASSYSITGPTDTQYF. DNA for the CDR3: TGTGCCAGCAGTTACTCGATCACGGGGCCCACAGATACGCAGTATTTT. The rearrangement uses TRBV6-5 and TRBJ2-3; D could derive from TRBD1 or TRBD2 (5 bases each). Trimming took 0 bases from V and 2 from J, leaving 12 bases between them. Germline assignment: CDR1 MNHEY and CDR2 SVGAGI. The CDR3 extends over 16 amino acids.